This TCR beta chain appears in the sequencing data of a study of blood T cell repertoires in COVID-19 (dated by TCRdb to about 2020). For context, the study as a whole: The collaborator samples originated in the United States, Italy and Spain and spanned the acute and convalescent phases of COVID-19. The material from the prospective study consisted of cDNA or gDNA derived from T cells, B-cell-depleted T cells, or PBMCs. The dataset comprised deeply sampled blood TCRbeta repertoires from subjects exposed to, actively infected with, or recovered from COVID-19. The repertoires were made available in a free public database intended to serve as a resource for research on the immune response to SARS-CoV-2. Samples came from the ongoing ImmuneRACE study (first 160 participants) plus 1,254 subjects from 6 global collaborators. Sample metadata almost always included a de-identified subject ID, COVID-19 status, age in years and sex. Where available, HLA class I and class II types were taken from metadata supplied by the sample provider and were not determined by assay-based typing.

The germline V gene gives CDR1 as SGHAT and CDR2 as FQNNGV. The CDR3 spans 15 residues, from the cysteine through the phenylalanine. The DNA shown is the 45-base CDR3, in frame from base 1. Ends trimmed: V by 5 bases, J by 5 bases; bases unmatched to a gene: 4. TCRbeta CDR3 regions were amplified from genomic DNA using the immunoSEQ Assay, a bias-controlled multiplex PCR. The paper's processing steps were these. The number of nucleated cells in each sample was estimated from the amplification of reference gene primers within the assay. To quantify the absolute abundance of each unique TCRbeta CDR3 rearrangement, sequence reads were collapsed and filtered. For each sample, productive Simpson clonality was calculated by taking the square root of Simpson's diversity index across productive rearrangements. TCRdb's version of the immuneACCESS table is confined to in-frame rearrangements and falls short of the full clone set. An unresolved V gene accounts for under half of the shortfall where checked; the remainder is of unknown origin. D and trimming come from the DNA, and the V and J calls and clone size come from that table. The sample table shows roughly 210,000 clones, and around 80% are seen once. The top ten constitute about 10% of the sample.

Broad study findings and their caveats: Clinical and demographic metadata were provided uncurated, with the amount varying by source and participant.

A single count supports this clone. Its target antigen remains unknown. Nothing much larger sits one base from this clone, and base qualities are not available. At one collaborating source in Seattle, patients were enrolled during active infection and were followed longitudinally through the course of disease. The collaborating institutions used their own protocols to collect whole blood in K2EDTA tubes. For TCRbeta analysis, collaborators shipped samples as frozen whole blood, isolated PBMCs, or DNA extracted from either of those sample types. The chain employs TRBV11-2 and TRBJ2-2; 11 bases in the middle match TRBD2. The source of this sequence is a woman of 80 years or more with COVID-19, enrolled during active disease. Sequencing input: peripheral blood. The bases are TGTGCCAGCAGCCAGACTAGCGGGGTTACCGGGGAGCTGTTTTTT. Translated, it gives CASSQTSGVTGELFF.